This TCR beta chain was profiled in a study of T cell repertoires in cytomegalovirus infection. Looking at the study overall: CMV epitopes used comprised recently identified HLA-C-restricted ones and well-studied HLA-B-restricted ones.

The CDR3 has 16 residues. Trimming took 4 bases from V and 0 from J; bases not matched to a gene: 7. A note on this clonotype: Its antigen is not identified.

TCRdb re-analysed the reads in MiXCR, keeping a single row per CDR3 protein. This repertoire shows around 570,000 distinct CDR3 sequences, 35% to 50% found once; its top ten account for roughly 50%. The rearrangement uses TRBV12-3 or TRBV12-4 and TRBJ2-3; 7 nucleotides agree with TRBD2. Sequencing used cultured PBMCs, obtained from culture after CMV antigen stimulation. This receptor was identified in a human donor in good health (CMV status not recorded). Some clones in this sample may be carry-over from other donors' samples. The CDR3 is CASSSPFGGSTDTQYF. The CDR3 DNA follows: TGTGCCAGCAGTTCCCCGTTCGGGGGGAGCACAGATACGCAGTATTTT.